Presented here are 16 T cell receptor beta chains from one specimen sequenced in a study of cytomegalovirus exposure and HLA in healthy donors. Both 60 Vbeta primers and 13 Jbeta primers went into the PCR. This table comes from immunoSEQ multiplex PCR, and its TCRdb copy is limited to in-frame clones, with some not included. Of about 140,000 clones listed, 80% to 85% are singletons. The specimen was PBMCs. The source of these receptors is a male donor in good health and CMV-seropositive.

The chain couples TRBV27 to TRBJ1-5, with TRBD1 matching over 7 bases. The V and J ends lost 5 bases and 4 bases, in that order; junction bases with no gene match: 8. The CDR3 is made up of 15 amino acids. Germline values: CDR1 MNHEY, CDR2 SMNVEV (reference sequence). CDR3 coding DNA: TGTGCCAGCAGTCTACTAGGGGGCCCGAATCAGCCCCAGCATTTT. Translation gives CASSLLGGPNQPQHF.

The CDR3 protein is CASRPGQHNQPQHF. The CDR3, as DNA: TGTGCCAGCAGACCTGGACAGCATAATCAGCCCCAGCATTTT. V and J are TRBV28 and TRBJ1-5; the D gene is possibly TRBD1 (6 bases). Trimming removed 6 bases from V and 4 bases from J, with 13 bases in between. There are 14 residues in the CDR3. The V gene's germline CDR1 is MDHEN and CDR2 SYDVKM.

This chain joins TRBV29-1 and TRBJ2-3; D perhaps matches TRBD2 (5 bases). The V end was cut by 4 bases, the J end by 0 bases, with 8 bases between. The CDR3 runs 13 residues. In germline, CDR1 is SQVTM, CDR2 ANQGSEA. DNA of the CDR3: TGCAGCGTTGCCGGGAAAAGCACAGATACGCAGTATTTT. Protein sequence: CSVAGKSTDTQYF.

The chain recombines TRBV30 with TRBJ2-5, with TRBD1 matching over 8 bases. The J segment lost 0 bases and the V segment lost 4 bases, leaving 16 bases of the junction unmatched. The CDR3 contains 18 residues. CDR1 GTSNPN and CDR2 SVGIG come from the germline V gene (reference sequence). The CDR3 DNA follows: TGTGCCTGGACCGGGGAGATTAGACAGGGGAGTAACCAAGAGACCCAGTACTTC. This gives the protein CAWTGEIRQGSNQETQYF. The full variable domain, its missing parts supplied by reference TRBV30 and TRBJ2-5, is SQTIHQWPATLVQPVGSPLSLECTVEGTSNPNLYWYRQAAGRGLQLLFYSVGIGQISSEVPQNLSASRPQDRQFILSSKKLLLSDSGFYLCAWTGEIRQGSNQETQYFGPGTRLLVL.

CDR3 nucleotide sequence: TGTGCCAGCAGCCACACAGATACGCAGTATTTT. Protein product: CASSHTDTQYF. V and J are TRBV27 and TRBJ2-3; no firm D call. Germline-derived CDR1 and CDR2 are MNHEY and SMNVEV (reference sequence). V was shortened by 6 bases and J by 2 bases, with 3 bases between the two germline ends. There are 11 residues in the CDR3.

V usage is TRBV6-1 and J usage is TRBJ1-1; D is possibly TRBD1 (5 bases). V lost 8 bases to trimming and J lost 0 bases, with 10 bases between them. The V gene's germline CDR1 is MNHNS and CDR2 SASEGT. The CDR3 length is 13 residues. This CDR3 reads CASYRIMNTEAFF. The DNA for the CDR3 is TGTGCCAGCTACAGGATTATGAACACTGAAGCTTTCTTT.

The CDR3 DNA reads TGTGCCAGCAGCTTAGAGACAGGGCGCAATCAGCCCCAGCATTTT. Amino acid sequence: CASSLETGRNQPQHF. V and J are TRBV7-2 and TRBJ1-5; 7 bases are shared with TRBD1. The CDR3 covers 15 residues. CDR1 is SGHTA and CDR2 is FQGNSA in the germline V gene. The trim removed 1 base at V and 2 bases at J, leaving 2 bases unmatched.

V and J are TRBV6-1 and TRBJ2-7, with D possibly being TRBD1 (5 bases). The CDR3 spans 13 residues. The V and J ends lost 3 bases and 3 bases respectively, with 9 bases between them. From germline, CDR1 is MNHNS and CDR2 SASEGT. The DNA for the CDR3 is TGTGCCAGCAGTGATCAGCAGGGCTACGAGCAGTACTTC. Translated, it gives CASSDQQGYEQYF.

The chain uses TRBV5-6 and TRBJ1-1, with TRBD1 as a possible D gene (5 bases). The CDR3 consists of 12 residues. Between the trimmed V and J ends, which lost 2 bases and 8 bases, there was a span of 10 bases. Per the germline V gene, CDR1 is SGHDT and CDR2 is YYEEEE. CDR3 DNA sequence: TGTGCCAGCAGCTTTGGGGCAGGGGAAGCTTTCTTT. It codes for CASSFGAGEAFF.

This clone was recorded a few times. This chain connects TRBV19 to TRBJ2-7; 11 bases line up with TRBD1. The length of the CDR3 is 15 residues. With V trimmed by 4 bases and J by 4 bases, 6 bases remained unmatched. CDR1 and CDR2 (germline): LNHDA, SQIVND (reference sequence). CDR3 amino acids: CASSTRTGGGYEQYF. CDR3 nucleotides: TGTGCCAGTAGTACCCGGACAGGGGGCGGGTACGAGCAGTACTTC.

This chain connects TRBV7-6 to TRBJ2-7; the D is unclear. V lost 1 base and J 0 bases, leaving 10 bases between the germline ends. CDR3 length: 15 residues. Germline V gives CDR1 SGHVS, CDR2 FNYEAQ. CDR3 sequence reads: CASSLGASDSYEQYF. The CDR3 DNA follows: TGTGCCAGCAGCTTAGGGGCCTCCGACTCCTACGAGCAGTACTTC.

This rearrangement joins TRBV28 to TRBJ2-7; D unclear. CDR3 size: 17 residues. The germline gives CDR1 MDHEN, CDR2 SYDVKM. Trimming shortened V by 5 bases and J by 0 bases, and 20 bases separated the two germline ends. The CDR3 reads CASSPLPLTGGSYEQYF. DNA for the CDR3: TGTGCCAGCAGTCCCCTCCCGCTCACTGGCGGCTCCTACGAGCAGTACTTC.

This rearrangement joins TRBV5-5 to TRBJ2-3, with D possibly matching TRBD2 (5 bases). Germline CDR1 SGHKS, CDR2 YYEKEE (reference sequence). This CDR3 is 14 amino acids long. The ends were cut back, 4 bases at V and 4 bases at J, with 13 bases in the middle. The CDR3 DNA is TGTGCCAGCAGCGCCCGGACTTCGCCAGATACGCAGTATTTT. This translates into CASSARTSPDTQYF.

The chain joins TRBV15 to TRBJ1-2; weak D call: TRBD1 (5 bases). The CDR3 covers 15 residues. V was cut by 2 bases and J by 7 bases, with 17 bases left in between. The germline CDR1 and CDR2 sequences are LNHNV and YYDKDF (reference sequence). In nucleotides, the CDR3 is TGTGCCACCAGCAGATACCTACAGGACCCGTTTGGCTACACCTTC. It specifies CATSRYLQDPFGYTF. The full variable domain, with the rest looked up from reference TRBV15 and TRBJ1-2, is DAMVIQNPRYQVTQFGKPVTLSCSQTLNHNVMYWYQQKSSQAPKLLFHYYDKDFNNEADTPDNFQSRRPNTSFCFLDIRSPGLGDTAMYLCATSRYLQDPFGYTFGSGTRLTVV.

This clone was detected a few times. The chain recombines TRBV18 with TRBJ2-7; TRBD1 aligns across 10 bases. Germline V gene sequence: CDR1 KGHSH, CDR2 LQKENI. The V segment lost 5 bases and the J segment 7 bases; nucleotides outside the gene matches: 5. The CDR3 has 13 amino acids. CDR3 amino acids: CASSSTGGEEQYF. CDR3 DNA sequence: TGTGCCAGCTCATCGACAGGGGGCGAGGAGCAGTACTTC.

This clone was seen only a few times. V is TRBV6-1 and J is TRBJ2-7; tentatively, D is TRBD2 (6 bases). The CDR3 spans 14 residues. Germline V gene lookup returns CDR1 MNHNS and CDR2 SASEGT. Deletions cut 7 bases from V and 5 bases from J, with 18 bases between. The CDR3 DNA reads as TGTGCCAGCACTCCGAGGTGGGGGGTGAACGAGCAGTACTTC. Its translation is CASTPRWGVNEQYF.